The 5 T cell receptor beta chains in this list originate from one sample, sequenced in a study of CD8 T cells in ankylosing spondylitis. TCRdb processed the 5' RACE reads anew with MiXCR; each CDR3 protein has one entry. The repertoire has about 400,000 distinct CDR3 sequences, roughly 22% of them found once; the top ten carry over 10%. The sample was blood, either unsorted or a sorted T cell fraction (not recorded which). Receptors were obtained from a male donor with ankylosing spondylitis or in good health (not recorded which).

The chain is built from TRBV4-2 and TRBJ2-2; D uncertain. Germline CDR1 LGHNA, CDR2 YNFKEQ. Trimming removed 0 bases from V and 5 bases from J, with 10 bases in between. There are 15 residues in the CDR3. The CDR3: CASSQENSLTGELFF. The CDR3 DNA reads TGTGCCAGCAGCCAAGAGAACAGTTTAACCGGGGAGCTGTTTTTT.

The CDR3 spells CASSQAGTNTGELFF. The CDR3 nucleotides read TGTGCCAGCAGCCAAGCAGGGACGAACACCGGGGAGCTGTTTTTT. The chain joins TRBV13 to TRBJ2-2; tentatively, D is TRBD1 (5 bases). Trimming stripped 5 bases from V and 0 bases from J, with 10 bases between. Germline assignment: CDR1 PRHDT and CDR2 FYEKMQ (reference sequence). The length of the CDR3 is 15 residues.

This chain uses TRBV5-1 with TRBJ2-1, with D possibly TRBD2 on 5 matching bases. The germline V and J ends were trimmed by 3 bases and 0 bases, with 13 bases remaining between them. From germline, CDR1 is SGHRS and CDR2 YFSETQ. The CDR3 runs to 16 residues. CDR3 loop: CASSSGLGSSYNEQFF. The CDR3 region has the DNA TGCGCCAGCAGCTCGGGGTTGGGGTCCTCCTACAATGAGCAGTTCTTC.

The table lists this clonotype with a few counts. The chain recombines TRBV12-3 or TRBV12-4 with TRBJ2-2, with no clear D. The V gene lost 5 bases and the J gene lost 3 bases, with 7 bases spanning the gap. The CDR3 length is 13 residues. CDR3 in amino acids: CASSPGHTGELFF. CDR3 nucleotides: TGTGCCAGCAGTCCGGGCCACACCGGGGAGCTGTTTTTT.

The chain is built from TRBV5-5 and TRBJ2-1, with D tentatively TRBD2 (7 bases). The V end was cut by 6 bases, the J end by 8 bases, with 24 bases between. Germline-derived CDR1 and CDR2 are SGHKS and YYEKEE (reference sequence). The CDR3 sequence is 16 residues long. The DNA of the CDR3 is TGTGCCAGCACACAAGAGGGGGGGAACCTATGGGATGAGCAGTTCTTC. This gives the protein CASTQEGGNLWDEQFF.